The source of this TCR beta chain is a study of shared clonotypes between healthy human individuals. About the research overall: A few men and a couple of women, aged 18 to 49, were donors.

Only in-frame clones appear in the TCRdb table, and some are missing; sequencing was by immunoSEQ multiplex PCR. Among around 1.5 million clones listed, around 98% were seen once. CDR1 is MDHEN, CDR2 SYDVKM, per germline. The CDR3 extends over 14 amino acids. Trimming removed 8 bases from V and 4 bases from J; junction bases left unmatched: 8. The study, taken as a whole, reports: The study's rarefaction showed incomplete sorted-subset sequencing despite large depth. With a handful of donors compared, 4% to 5.5% of naive CD4 clonotypes were shared.

Details on this clone: Its target is unknown.

The chain joins TRBV28 to TRBJ1-2, with TRBD1 matching 9 bases. Specimen: naive CD4+ T cells sorted from blood. Subset: CD45RA+ positively selected. This clonotype was sampled from a young man in good health. The CDR3 DNA follows: TGTGCCAGCGGATACAGGGGGCTCGGCTATGGCTACACCTTC. This codes for CASGYRGLGYGYTF.